This T cell receptor (beta chain) comes out of a study of tissue T cells after allogeneic stem cell transplantation. With respect to this clone: The antigen remains unidentified. The gene names given are mouse names. With the read ending 1 residue before the CDR3 end, the germline J gene is used to fill in that end.

This sample's time point: mouse harvest day 14 after allogeneic transplant. The graft held 10^6 splenic CD5+ T cells and 10^7 T-cell-depleted bone marrow cells. Tissues came from B6→BALB/c major-mismatch GVHD mice at day 7 or 14. General study results and limits: Few T cell clones were shared across patients, but motif clusters showed tissue-specific shared signatures. Anatomically similar tissues had similar TCR repertoires within each patient.

Profiled with immunoSEQ multiplex PCR; TCRdb holds only in-frame clones, not every one. This table has a few thousand clones, 35% to 55% appearing once. The length of the CDR3 is 14 residues. The V gene end was trimmed by 3 bases and the J gene end by 6 bases; junction bases not matched to a gene: 5. CDR1 and CDR2 (germline): NSQYPW, LRSPGD (reference sequence). The sequenced sample consisted of gut tissue. The chain recombines TRBV1 with TRBJ2-7; 10 positions match TRBD1. The source of this sequence is a female BALB/c mouse given C57BL/6 T cells with graft-versus-host disease after an allogeneic hematopoietic cell transplant. The CDR3 DNA, read in part, is TGCACCTGCAGTGCCAGGGACAGGGGTTTTGAACAGTAC. Its protein product is CTCSARDRGFEQY. The CDR3 in its entirety is CTCSARDRGFEQYF. The full variable domain, in which reference TRBV1 and TRBJ2-7 provide the parts outside the CDR3, is VTLLEQNPRWRLVPRGQAVNLRCILKNSQYPWMSWYQQDLQKQLQWLFTLRSPGDKEVKSLPGADYLATRVTDTELRLQVANMSQGRTLYCTCSARDRGFEQYFGPGTRLTVL.